Presented here are 18 T cell receptor beta chains from one specimen sequenced in a study of blood T cell repertoires in COVID-19. Only in-frame clones appear in the TCRdb table, and some are missing; sequencing was by immunoSEQ multiplex PCR. The sample lists roughly 190,000 clones; around nine tenths were seen once. Sequencing was carried out using peripheral blood. The receptors were gathered from a human donor in a cohort sampled during active COVID-19.

The J gene is TRBJ2-7, the V gene TRBV5-6, with TRBD1 identical over 7 bases. The CDR3 length is 16 residues. V gave up 0 bases and J gave up 0 bases; unmatched junction bases: 6. Germline lookup yields CDR1 SGHDT and CDR2 YYEEEE. The CDR3 DNA reads as TGTGCCAGCAGCTTGGATCCGACAGGGTTCTCCTACGAGCAGTACTTC. It yields the protein CASSLDPTGFSYEQYF.

This clone was seen more than once but under ten times. This chain joins TRBV7-9 and TRBJ1-1; 7 bases are a match to TRBD1. Germline V gene data show CDR1 as SEHNR and CDR2 as FQNEAQ (reference sequence). The CDR3 sequence is 15 residues long. V lost 8 bases to trimming and J lost 4 bases; unmatched junction nucleotides: 13. In DNA, the CDR3 is TGTGCCAGCGGAAAACAGGGGAGAAGTGCCACTGAAGCTTTCTTT. This sequence encodes CASGKQGRSATEAFF. Supplemented by reference TRBV7-9 and TRBJ1-1, the full variable domain reads DTGVSQNPRHKITKRGQNVTFRCDPISEHNRLYWYRQTLGQGPEFLTYFQNEAQLEKSRLLSDRFSAERPKGSFSTLEIQRTEQGDSAMYLCASGKQGRSATEAFFGQGTRLTVV.

In this sample, this clone turned up once. The chain employs TRBV6-2 or TRBV6-3 and TRBJ2-3; a weak D match, TRBD2 (5 bases). This CDR3 is built from 20 residues. V dropped 0 bases and J dropped 2 bases, with 24 bases sitting between them. Germline V gene sequence: CDR1 MNHEY, CDR2 SVGEGT. CDR3 in amino acids: CASSYSRSLYMEAATDTQYF. The CDR3 DNA reads as TGTGCCAGCAGTTACTCGAGATCTCTCTATATGGAAGCGGCCACAGATACGCAGTATTTT.

The count of this clone is one. V gene TRBV5-5 combines with J gene TRBJ1-6, with D possibly being TRBD1 (5 bases). Trimming pared 3 bases from V and 14 bases from J, leaving 15 bases between. The CDR3 is made up of 13 amino acids. Germline CDR1 is SGHKS and CDR2 is YYEKEE (reference sequence). CDR3 region: CASSSQVFGALHF. The CDR3 bases are TGTGCCAGCAGCTCACAGGTTTTTGGGGCCCTCCACTTT. The full variable domain, its missing parts supplied by reference TRBV5-5 and TRBJ1-6, is DAGVTQSPTHLIKTRGQQVTLRCSPISGHKSVSWYQQVLGQGPQFIFQYYEKEERGRGNFPDRFSARQFPNYSSELNVNALLLGDSALYLCASSSQVFGALHFGNGTRLTVT.

The V and J genes are TRBV19 and TRBJ2-3; 9 bases fit TRBD2. The length of the CDR3 is 17 residues. Germline trimming cut 0 bases from V and 2 bases from J; bases unmatched to any gene: 6. The germline gives CDR1 LNHDA, CDR2 SQIVND (reference sequence). CDR3 bases: TGTGCCAGTAGTATAGAGGTAGCGGGGGCCTCCACAGATACGCAGTATTTT. It is translated as CASSIEVAGASTDTQYF.

The chain couples TRBV5-1 to TRBJ2-7, with D uncertain. V was shortened by 2 bases and J by 3 bases, with 12 bases between the two germline ends. The germline V gene has CDR1 SGHRS and CDR2 YFSETQ. The CDR3 is made up of 14 amino acids. This CDR3 reads CASSLGTPGYEQYF. The CDR3 DNA is TGCGCCAGCAGCTTAGGAACTCCGGGCTACGAGCAGTACTTC.

The chain carries TRBV11-2 and TRBJ2-3; D may be TRBD2 (5 bases). This CDR3 is built from 15 residues. The V gene's germline CDR1 is SGHAT and CDR2 FQNNGV. With 3 bases removed from V and 0 bases from J, the gap between germline ends came to 10 bases. The CDR3: CASSFPGKSTDTQYF. CDR3 DNA: TGTGCCAGCAGCTTTCCGGGGAAAAGCACAGATACGCAGTATTTT.

This clone has a single count. This sequence joins TRBV12-3 or TRBV12-4 and TRBJ1-2; no firm D call. CDR3 size: 12 residues. Trimming left V 5 bases short and J 8 bases short, with 12 bases between. The CDR3 is CASSPGLGGYTF. The CDR3 DNA reads TGTGCCAGCAGTCCGGGATTAGGGGGCTACACCTTC.

CDR3 nucleotides: TGTGCCAGCAGGCAGGGGCCTGGCGTTACCGAGCAGTACTTC. Its protein is CASRQGPGVTEQYF. The chain uses TRBV6-5 and TRBJ2-7, with D perhaps TRBD1 (6 bases). Between the trimmed V and J ends, which lost 6 bases and 6 bases, there was a span of 18 bases. The CDR3 runs to 14 residues. The germline gives CDR1 MNHEY, CDR2 SVGAGI.

The rearrangement links TRBV15 to TRBJ2-1; TRBD2 might be the D (6 bases). Germline loops: CDR1 LNHNV, CDR2 YYDKDF (reference sequence). Trimming took 5 bases from V and 2 from J, leaving 16 bases between them. The CDR3 consists of 16 residues. For the CDR3, the DNA is TGTGCCACCAGCGGGGTCTCGGGAGCCCCCTACAATGAGCAGTTCTTC. It is translated as CATSGVSGAPYNEQFF.

V and J are TRBV7-9 and TRBJ2-7, with 7 bases that match TRBD1. CDR1 and CDR2 from the germline V gene are SEHNR and FQNEAQ (reference sequence). The ends lost 0 bases at V and 0 bases at J; junction bases unmatched: 5. The CDR3 covers 16 residues. The CDR3 here is CASSLAWDSVSYEQYF. In DNA, the CDR3 is TGTGCCAGCAGCTTAGCCTGGGACAGCGTCTCCTACGAGCAGTACTTC.

This clone was picked up a small number of times. V gene TRBV15 combines with J gene TRBJ1-1; possible D gene TRBD1, 6 bases. The V gene's germline CDR1 is LNHNV and CDR2 YYDKDF (reference sequence). Trimming took off 5 bases at V and 6 bases at J, with 19 bases between the two ends. This CDR3 contains 15 residues. The CDR3 sequence is CATSAYRAETSEAFF. CDR3 in DNA: TGTGCCACCAGCGCCTACAGGGCCGAGACCTCTGAAGCTTTCTTT.

V and J are TRBV18 and TRBJ2-3; 9 bases line up with TRBD1. The CDR3 length is 15 residues. Germline assignment: CDR1 KGHSH and CDR2 LQKENI. The V gene end was trimmed by 6 bases and the J gene end by 2 bases; junction bases not matched to a gene: 6. The CDR3 region is CASSPGQGHTDTQYF. In nucleotides, the CDR3 is TGTGCCAGCTCTCCCGGACAGGGGCACACAGATACGCAGTATTTT.

The chain joins TRBV24-1 to TRBJ2-5; 15 nucleotides line up with TRBD2. Germline CDR1 KGHDR, CDR2 SFDVKD. V lost 4 bases, J lost 5 bases, and 10 bases stayed unmatched. The CDR3 runs to 18 residues. The CDR3 region has the DNA TGTGCCACCAGTGACCCTGGACTAGCGGGAGGGCCGGGGGAGACCCAGTACTTC. It codes for CATSDPGLAGGPGETQYF.

J is TRBJ1-5 and V is TRBV6-5; 7 nucleotides agree with TRBD1. The V and J ends lost 2 bases and 7 bases, in that order; junction bases with no gene match: 2. CDR3 length: 13 residues. CDR1 is MNHEY, CDR2 SVGAGI, per germline. DNA of the CDR3: TGTGCCAGCAGTTACGACAGGGACCAGCCCCAGCATTTT. Amino acid sequence: CASSYDRDQPQHF.

The rearrangement joins TRBV18 to TRBJ1-6; no definite D call. V gave up 2 bases and J gave up 9 bases, with 11 bases separating them. This CDR3 comprises 14 residues. Germline-derived CDR1 and CDR2 are KGHSH and LQKENI. CDR3 DNA sequence: TGTGCCAGCTCACCAGGTACGGAGAGTTCACCCCTCCACTTT. It translates to CASSPGTESSPLHF.

The V gene is TRBV4-1, the J gene TRBJ1-6; D unresolved. From germline, CDR1 is MGHRA and CDR2 YSYEKL. V lost 3 bases, J lost 5 bases, and 20 bases lay in between. This CDR3 region has 18 residues. CDR3 DNA: TGCGCCAGCAGCCAGATCCCCTTAGCTACGGGTAATAATTCACCCCTCCACTTT. Translated: CASSQIPLATGNNSPLHF.

The rearrangement joins TRBV18 to TRBJ2-1, with 7 bases matching TRBD1. The CDR3 extends over 16 amino acids. Germline V gene lookup returns CDR1 KGHSH and CDR2 LQKENI. V lost 0 bases and J lost 0; bases outside the gene matches: 2. The CDR3 spells CASSPPDRISYNEQFF. The CDR3 nucleotides are TGTGCCAGCTCACCACCGGACAGGATCTCCTACAATGAGCAGTTCTTC.